This entry lists 2 T cell receptor beta chains sequenced from one sample in a study of CD8+CD57+ T cells in acquired aplastic anemia. Genomic DNA, serving as template, underwent TCR beta VDJ and CDR3 profiling. TCRdb re-analysed the reads in MiXCR, keeping a single row per CDR3 protein. The table records a few hundred thousand distinct CDR3 sequences, about two thirds of them present only once. The sample consisted of sorted CD4+, CD8+, or CD8+CD57+ T cells (not recorded which) from PBMCs. The source of these receptors is a human donor in good health, serving as a control.

This clonotype was counted ten times or more. The chain couples TRBV20-1 to TRBJ1-6; no firm D call. CDR1 DFQATT and CDR2 SNEGSKA come from the germline V gene (reference sequence). This CDR3 has 14 amino acids. The V end was cut by 7 bases, the J end by 2 bases, with 12 bases between. The CDR3 sequence is CSVSFGTYNSPLHF. CDR3 in DNA: TGCAGTGTTTCCTTTGGCACCTATAATTCACCCCTCCACTTT.

The CDR3 DNA is TGTGCCAGTAGGGAACAGGGCTCTGGGGAAGCTTTCTTT. Amino acids: CASREQGSGEAFF. The rearrangement joins TRBV2 to TRBJ1-1, with D maybe TRBD1 (6 bases). Trimming cost V 9 bases and J 8 bases, with 19 bases left between them. Germline CDR1 reads SNHLY; CDR2 reads FYNNEI. The length of the CDR3 is 13 residues.